This T cell receptor (beta chain) was captured in a study of Graves' ophthalmopathy and Graves' hyperthyroidism. Study results and limitations: Clonotypes were expanded in thyroid at above 0.001 frequency, and most also appeared in blood.

The PBMCs were taken from less than 11 ml of fresh peripheral blood. Amplification targeted the TCR beta CDR3 regions, with RNA transcripts as the source material. The authors performed first-round RT-PCR with HTBI primers and then a second-round multiplex PCR. In TCRdb, the multiplex PCR reads were re-called with MiXCR into one record per CDR3 protein. The table has 350,000 to 400,000 distinct CDR3 sequences, approximately 15% seen once. This clonotype was counted at least ten times. The antigen is unknown. Trimming shortened V by 7 bases and J by 3 bases, and 15 bases separated the two germline ends. CDR1 and CDR2 from the germline V gene are MNHNS and SASEGT. This CDR3 has 14 residues.

The chain uses TRBV6-1 and TRBJ1-1; the D is unclear. This sequence originates from a woman between 18 and 30 years old with stable Graves' hyperthyroidism. Sequenced: peripheral blood. In DNA, the CDR3 is TGTGCCAGCAAGACAACTCTTGGACACACTGAAGCTTTCTTT. It codes for CASKTTLGHTEAFF.